This T cell receptor beta chain was identified in a study of CD8+ T cells in alopecia areata. Overall study results and limits: TCR sharing was clearer in mice than between patients, perhaps partly owing to patient HLA diversity.

RNA extraction and reverse transcription yielded cDNA as sequencing template. The assay was immunoSEQ multiplex PCR, and TCRdb's table has in-frame clones only and misses some. The sample shows roughly 230,000 clones, around two fifths of them seen only once. Treatment defined: oral pan-JAK inhibitor, 5-10 mg twice daily. V lost 4 bases to trimming and J lost 2 bases; unmatched junction nucleotides: 3. The CDR3 totals 14 residues. CDR1 and CDR2 (germline): SGHVS, FQNEAQ. About this clone: Antigen specificity is unknown.

This chain links TRBV7-8 with TRBJ2-5, with 8 bases identical to TRBD1. This receptor was identified in a human donor with alopecia areata. Material: CD4+ T cells sorted from blood, obtained around week 36, from a patient treated with tofacitinib. CDR3 DNA: TGTGCCAGCAGCTCCCACAGGGGGCAAGAGACCCAGTACTTC. It yields the protein CASSSHRGQETQYF. The full variable domain, completed using reference TRBV7-8 and TRBJ2-5, is GAGVSQSPRYKVAKRGQDVALRCDPISGHVSLFWYQQALGQGPEFLTYFQNEAQLDKSGLPSDRFFAERPEGSVSTLKIQRTQQEDSAVYLCASSSHRGQETQYFGPGTRLLVL.